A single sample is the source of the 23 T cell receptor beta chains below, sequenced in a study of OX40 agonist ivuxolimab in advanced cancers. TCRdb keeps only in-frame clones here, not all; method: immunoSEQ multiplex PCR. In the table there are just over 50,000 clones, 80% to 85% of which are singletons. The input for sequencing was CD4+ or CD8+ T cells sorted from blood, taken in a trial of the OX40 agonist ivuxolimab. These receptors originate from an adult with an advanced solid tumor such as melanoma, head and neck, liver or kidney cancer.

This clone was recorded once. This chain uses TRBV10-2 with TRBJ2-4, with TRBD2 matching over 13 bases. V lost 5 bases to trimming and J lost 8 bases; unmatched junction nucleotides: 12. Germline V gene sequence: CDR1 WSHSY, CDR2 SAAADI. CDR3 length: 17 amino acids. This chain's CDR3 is CASSQETRTSGGYIQYF. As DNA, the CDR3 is TGCGCCAGCAGTCAAGAAACAAGGACTAGCGGGGGATACATTCAGTACTTC.

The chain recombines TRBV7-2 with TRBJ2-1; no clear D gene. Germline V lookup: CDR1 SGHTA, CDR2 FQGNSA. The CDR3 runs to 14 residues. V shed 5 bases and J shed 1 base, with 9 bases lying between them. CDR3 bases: TGTGCCAGCAGCCCACCCAGTTCCTACAATGAGCAGTTCTTC. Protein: CASSPPSSYNEQFF. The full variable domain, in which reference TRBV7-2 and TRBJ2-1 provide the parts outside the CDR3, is GAGVSQSPSNKVTEKGKDVELRCDPISGHTALYWYRQSLGQGLEFLIYFQGNSAPDKSGLPSDRFSAERTGGSVSTLTIQRTQQEDSAVYLCASSPPSSYNEQFFGPGTRLTVL.

The CDR3 nucleotides are TGCGCCAGCAGCTTGGCCAGTGTCAGGGGGGCGGGGCAGTACTTC. Amino acid sequence: CASSLASVRGAGQYF. The chain links TRBV5-1 to TRBJ2-7, with D perhaps TRBD1 (7 bases). V gave up 0 bases and J gave up 9 bases, with 19 bases separating them. The CDR3 covers 15 residues. Per the germline V gene, CDR1 is SGHRS and CDR2 is YFSETQ. Combining the CDR3 with reference TRBV5-1 and TRBJ2-7 gives the whole variable domain KAGVTQTPRYLIKTRGQQVTLSCSPISGHRSVSWYQQTPGQGLQFLFEYFSETQRNKGNFPGRFSGRQFSNSRSEMNVSTLELGDSALYLCASSLASVRGAGQYFGPGTRLTVT.

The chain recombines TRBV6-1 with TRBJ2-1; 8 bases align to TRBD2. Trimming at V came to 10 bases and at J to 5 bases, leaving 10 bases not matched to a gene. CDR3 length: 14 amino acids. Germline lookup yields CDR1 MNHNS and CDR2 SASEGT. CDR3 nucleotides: TGTGCCATCCGCCGGGGGGGCTTGGACAATGAGCAGTTCTTC. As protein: CAIRRGGLDNEQFF.

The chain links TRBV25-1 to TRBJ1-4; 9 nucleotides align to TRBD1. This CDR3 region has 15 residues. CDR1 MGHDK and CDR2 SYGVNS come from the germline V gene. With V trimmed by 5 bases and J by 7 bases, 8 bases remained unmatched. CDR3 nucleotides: TGTGCCAGCAGTAAGTGGACAGGGGATGGTGAAAAACTGTTTTTT. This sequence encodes CASSKWTGDGEKLFF.

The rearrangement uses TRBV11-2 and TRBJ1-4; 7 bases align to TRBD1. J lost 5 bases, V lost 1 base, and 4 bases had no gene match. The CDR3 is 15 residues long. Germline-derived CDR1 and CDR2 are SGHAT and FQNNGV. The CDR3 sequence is CASSLAARGNEKLFF. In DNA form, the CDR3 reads TGTGCCAGCAGCTTAGCGGCCAGGGGGAATGAAAAACTGTTTTTT.

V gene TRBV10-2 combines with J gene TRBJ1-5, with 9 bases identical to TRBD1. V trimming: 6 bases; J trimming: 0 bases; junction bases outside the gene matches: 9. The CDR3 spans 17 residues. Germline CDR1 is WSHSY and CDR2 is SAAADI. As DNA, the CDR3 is TGCGCCAGCAGGGGACAGGGCGGCCGGTATAGCAATCAGCCCCAGCATTTT. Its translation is CASRGQGGRYSNQPQHF.

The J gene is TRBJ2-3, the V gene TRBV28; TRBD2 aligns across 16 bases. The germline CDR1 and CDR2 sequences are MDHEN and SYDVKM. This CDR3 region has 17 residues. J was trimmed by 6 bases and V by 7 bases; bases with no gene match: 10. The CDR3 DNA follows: TGTGCCAGCACCCCGGGGGGACTAGCGGGGGGGCCTGATACGCAGTATTTT. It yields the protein CASTPGGLAGGPDTQYF.

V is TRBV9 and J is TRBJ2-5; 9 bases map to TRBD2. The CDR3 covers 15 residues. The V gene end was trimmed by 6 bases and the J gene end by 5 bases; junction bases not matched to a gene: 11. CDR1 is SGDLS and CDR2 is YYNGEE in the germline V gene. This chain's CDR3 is CASTQGGGGAETQYF. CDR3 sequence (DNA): TGTGCCAGCACCCAAGGGGGCGGGGGGGCTGAGACCCAGTACTTC.

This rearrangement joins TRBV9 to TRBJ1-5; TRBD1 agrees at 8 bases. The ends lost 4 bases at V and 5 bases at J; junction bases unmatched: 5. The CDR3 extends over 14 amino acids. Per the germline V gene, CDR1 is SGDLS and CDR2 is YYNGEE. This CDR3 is CASSQTGEYQPQHF. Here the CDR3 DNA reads TGTGCCAGCAGCCAGACAGGGGAATATCAGCCCCAGCATTTT.

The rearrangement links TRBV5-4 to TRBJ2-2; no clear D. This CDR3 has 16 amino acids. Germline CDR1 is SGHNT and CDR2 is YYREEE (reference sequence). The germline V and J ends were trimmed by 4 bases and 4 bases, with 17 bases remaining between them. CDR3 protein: CASSGALGLSTGELFF. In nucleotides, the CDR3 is TGTGCCAGCAGCGGAGCCCTAGGGTTAAGCACCGGGGAGCTGTTTTTT. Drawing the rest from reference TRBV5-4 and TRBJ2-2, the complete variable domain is ETGVTQSPTHLIKTRGQQVTLRCSSQSGHNTVSWYQQALGQGPQFIFQYYREEENGRGNFPPRFSGLQFPNYSSELNVNALELDDSALYLCASSGALGLSTGELFFGEGSRLTVL.

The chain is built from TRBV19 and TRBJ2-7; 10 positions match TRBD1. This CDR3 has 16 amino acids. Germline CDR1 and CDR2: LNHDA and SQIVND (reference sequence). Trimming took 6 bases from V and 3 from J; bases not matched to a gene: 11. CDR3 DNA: TGTGCCAGTAGCCCAAGGGTGGGACAGGGGATCTACGAGCAGTACTTC. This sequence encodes CASSPRVGQGIYEQYF.

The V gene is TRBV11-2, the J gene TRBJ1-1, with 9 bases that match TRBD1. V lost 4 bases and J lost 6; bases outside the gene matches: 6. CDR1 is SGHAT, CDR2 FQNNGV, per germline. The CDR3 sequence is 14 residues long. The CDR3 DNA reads TGTGCCAGCAGCTGGGACAGGGCGGTTGCTGAAGCTTTCTTT. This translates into CASSWDRAVAEAFF.

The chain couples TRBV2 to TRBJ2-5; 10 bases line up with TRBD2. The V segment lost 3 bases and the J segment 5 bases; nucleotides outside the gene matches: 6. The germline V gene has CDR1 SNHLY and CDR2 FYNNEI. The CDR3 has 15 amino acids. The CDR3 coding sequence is TGTGCCAGCAGTGATCAAGCGGGGGGGCCGGAGACCCAGTACTTC. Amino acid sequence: CASSDQAGGPETQYF.

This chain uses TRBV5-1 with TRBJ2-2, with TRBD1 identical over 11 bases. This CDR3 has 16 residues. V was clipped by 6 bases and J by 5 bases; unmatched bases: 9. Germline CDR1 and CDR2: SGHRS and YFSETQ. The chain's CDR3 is CASTTTGTGGTGELFF. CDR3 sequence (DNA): TGCGCCAGCACGACAACCGGGACAGGGGGAACCGGGGAGCTGTTTTTT. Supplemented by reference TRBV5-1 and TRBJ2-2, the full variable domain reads KAGVTQTPRYLIKTRGQQVTLSCSPISGHRSVSWYQQTPGQGLQFLFEYFSETQRNKGNFPGRFSGRQFSNSRSEMNVSTLELGDSALYLCASTTTGTGGTGELFFGEGSRLTVL.

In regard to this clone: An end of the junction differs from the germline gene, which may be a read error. The CDR3 reads CAISTPGQGNTEAFF. In DNA, the CDR3 is TGTGCCATCAGTACCCCGGGACAGGGGAACACTGAAGCTTTCTTT. The chain couples TRBV6-5 to TRBJ1-1; 9 positions agree with TRBD1. Germline CDR1 and CDR2: MNHEY and SVGAGI. The CDR3 runs to 15 residues.

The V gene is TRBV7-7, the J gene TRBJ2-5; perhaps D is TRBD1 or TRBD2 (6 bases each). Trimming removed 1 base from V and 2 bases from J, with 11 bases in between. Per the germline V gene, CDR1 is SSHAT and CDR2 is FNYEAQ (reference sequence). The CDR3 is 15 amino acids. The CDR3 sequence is CASSLVTGLQETQYF. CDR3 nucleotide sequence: TGTGCCAGCAGCTTAGTGACAGGACTACAAGAGACCCAGTACTTC.

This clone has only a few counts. The CDR3 is CASSTPGQPQETQYF. The CDR3 DNA reads as TGTGCCAGCAGTACCCCGGGACAGCCGCAAGAGACCCAGTACTTC. The rearrangement joins TRBV6-5 to TRBJ2-5; 7 positions match TRBD1. Looked up from germline, CDR1 is MNHEY and CDR2 is SVGAGI. This CDR3 contains 15 residues. V lost 5 bases and J lost 2; bases outside the gene matches: 8.

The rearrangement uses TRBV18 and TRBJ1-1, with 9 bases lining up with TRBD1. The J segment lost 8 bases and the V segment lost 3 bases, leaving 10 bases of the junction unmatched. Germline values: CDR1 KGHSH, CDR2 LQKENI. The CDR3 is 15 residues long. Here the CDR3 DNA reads TGTGCCAGCTCACCGGAAACAGGGGGCCGCTCCGAAGCTTTCTTT. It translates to CASSPETGGRSEAFF.

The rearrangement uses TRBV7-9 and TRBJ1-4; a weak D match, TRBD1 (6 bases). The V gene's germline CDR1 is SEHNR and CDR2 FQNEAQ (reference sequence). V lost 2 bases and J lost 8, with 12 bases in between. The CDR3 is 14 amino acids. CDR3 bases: TGTGCCAGCAGCTTAAGCCGGGGGCAAGAAAAACTGTTTTTT. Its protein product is CASSLSRGQEKLFF.

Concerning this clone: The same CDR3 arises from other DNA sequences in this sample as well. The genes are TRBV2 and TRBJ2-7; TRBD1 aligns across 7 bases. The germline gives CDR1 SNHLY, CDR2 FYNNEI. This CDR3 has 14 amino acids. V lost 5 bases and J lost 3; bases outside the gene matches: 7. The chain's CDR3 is CASSPPGQLYEQYF. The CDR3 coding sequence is TGTGCCAGCAGTCCACCGGGACAGCTCTACGAGCAGTACTTC. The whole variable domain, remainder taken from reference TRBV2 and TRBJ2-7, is EPEVTQTPSHQVTQMGQEVILRCVPISNHLYFYWYRQILGQKVEFLVSFYNNEISEKSEIFDDQFSVERPDGSNFTLKIRSTKLEDSAMYFCASSPPGQLYEQYFGPGTRLTVT.

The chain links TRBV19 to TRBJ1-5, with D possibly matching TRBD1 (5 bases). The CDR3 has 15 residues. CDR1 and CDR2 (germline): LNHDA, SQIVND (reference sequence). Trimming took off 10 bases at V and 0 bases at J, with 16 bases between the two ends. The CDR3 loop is CATKTATYSNQPQHF. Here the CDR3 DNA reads TGTGCCACCAAGACAGCAACCTATAGCAATCAGCCCCAGCATTTT.

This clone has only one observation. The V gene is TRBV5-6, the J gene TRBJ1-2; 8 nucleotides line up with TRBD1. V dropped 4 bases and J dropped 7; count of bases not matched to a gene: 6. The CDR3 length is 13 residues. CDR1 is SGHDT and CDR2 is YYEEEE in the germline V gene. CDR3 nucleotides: TGTGCCAGCAGCAAAGGACAGGGTCTTGGCTACACCTTC. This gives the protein CASSKGQGLGYTF. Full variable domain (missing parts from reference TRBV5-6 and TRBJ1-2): DAGVTQSPTHLIKTRGQQVTLRCSPKSGHDTVSWYQQALGQGPQFIFQYYEEEERQRGNFPDRFSGHQFPNYSSELNVNALLLGDSALYLCASSKGQGLGYTFGSGTRLTVV.